The 11 T cell receptor beta chains listed next were all sequenced from one sample in a study of OX40 agonist ivuxolimab in advanced cancers. Repertoires were generated with immunoSEQ multiplex PCR, while TCRdb's copy carries only in-frame clones and drops some. There are 40,000 to 55,000 clones in the sample; approximately 87% occur only once, and approximately 6.8% lies in the top ten. The sequences come from CD4+ or CD8+ T cells sorted from blood, collected in a trial of the OX40 agonist ivuxolimab. These receptors were collected from an adult with an advanced solid tumor such as melanoma, head and neck, liver or kidney cancer.

The genes are TRBV25-1 and TRBJ1-4, with TRBD1 matching over 8 bases. The CDR3 extends over 16 amino acids. V lost 1 base and J lost 5; bases outside the gene matches: 6. Germline assignment: CDR1 MGHDK and CDR2 SYGVNS. The CDR3 here is CASSEFRQGPNEKLFF. In DNA form, the CDR3 reads TGTGCCAGCAGTGAATTCCGACAGGGGCCGAATGAAAAACTGTTTTTT.

The V and J genes are TRBV7-2 and TRBJ2-6, with TRBD1 matching 7 bases. There are 18 residues in the CDR3. CDR1 and CDR2 (germline): SGHTA, FQGNSA. With 5 bases clipped from V and 0 bases from J, the junction kept 10 bases outside the gene matches. The CDR3 here is CASSISGGLSSGANVLTF. The CDR3 nucleotides are TGTGCCAGCAGCATCTCAGGGGGTCTGAGCTCTGGGGCCAACGTCCTGACTTTC.

The genes are TRBV9 and TRBJ2-1, with no clear D. The germline V gene has CDR1 SGDLS and CDR2 YYNGEE. Trimming took off 4 bases at V and 10 bases at J, with 12 bases between the two ends. This CDR3 comprises 12 residues. In nucleotides, the CDR3 is TGTGCCAGCAGCCCTCAGAACGAGGAGCAGTTCTTC. Translation gives CASSPQNEEQFF.

V usage is TRBV7-6 and J usage is TRBJ1-4; no definite D call. Germline values: CDR1 SGHVS, CDR2 FNYEAQ. V lost 2 bases, J lost 8 bases, and 15 bases lay in between. The CDR3 extends over 15 amino acids. The CDR3 sequence is CASSLIKSVREKLFF. The CDR3 DNA follows: TGTGCCAGCAGCTTAATTAAGTCGGTTCGGGAAAAACTGTTTTTT.

The CDR3 DNA reads as TGTGCCAGCAGTGAAGCGAGCCGGGCCCCCGCGGATACGCAGTATTTT. It translates to CASSEASRAPADTQYF. The chain recombines TRBV2 with TRBJ2-3, with unresolved D. V was cut by 0 bases and J by 6 bases, with 16 bases left in between. This CDR3 has 16 residues. Germline CDR1 SNHLY, CDR2 FYNNEI.

This clone was detected a few times. The chain employs TRBV5-8 and TRBJ2-3; D could derive from TRBD1 or TRBD2 (5 bases each). From germline, CDR1 is SGHTS and CDR2 YDEGEE. The V and J ends lost 1 base and 0 bases respectively, with 12 bases between them. This CDR3 contains 16 residues. As DNA, the CDR3 is TGTGCCAGCAGCTTGCGAGGGGTTCGAAGCACAGATACGCAGTATTTT. Translating gives CASSLRGVRSTDTQYF.

The chain has TRBV2 and TRBJ2-5; 7 bases map to TRBD1. Germline V lookup: CDR1 SNHLY, CDR2 FYNNEI. Trimming cost V 2 bases and J 5 bases; bases outside gene matches: 8. CDR3 size: 15 residues. As DNA, the CDR3 is TGTGCCAGCAGTGAACTGGGACAGTCCGGTGAGACCCAGTACTTC. Translation gives CASSELGQSGETQYF.

The chain combines TRBV5-1 with TRBJ1-1, with TRBD1 as a possible D gene (6 bases). The CDR3 runs to 16 residues. V was pared by 0 bases and J by 4 bases, with 16 bases between. CDR1 SGHRS and CDR2 YFSETQ come from the germline V gene. In DNA, the CDR3 is TGCGCCAGCAGCTTGGGATTGGGACACAAGGGCACTGAAGCTTTCTTT. Amino acid sequence: CASSLGLGHKGTEAFF.

The CDR3 nucleotides read TGTGCCAGCAGCGAGGTTGGTGTGACTGAAGCTTTCTTT. Encoded protein: CASSEVGVTEAFF. The chain links TRBV9 to TRBJ1-1, with D uncertain. With 3 bases removed from V and 5 bases from J, the gap between germline ends came to 11 bases. The CDR3 has 13 amino acids. Germline CDR1 and CDR2: SGDLS and YYNGEE.

V usage is TRBV25-1 and J usage is TRBJ2-3; D call uncertain. CDR3 length equals 11 residues. Germline CDR1 is MGHDK and CDR2 is SYGVNS. Between the trimmed V and J ends, which lost 10 bases and 4 bases, there was a span of 9 bases. In nucleotides, the CDR3 is TGTGCCACCTCTCTTGCAGATACGCAGTATTTT. This encodes CATSLADTQYF.

This chain uses TRBV12-5 with TRBJ2-7; perhaps TRBD1 as D (5 bases). This CDR3 is 14 amino acids long. The V end was cut by 1 base, the J end by 3 bases, with 10 bases between. Looked up from germline, CDR1 is LGHNT and CDR2 is FRNRAP. The CDR3 reads CASGLGETVYEQYF. CDR3 bases: TGTGCTAGTGGTTTGGGAGAGACAGTCTACGAGCAGTACTTC.